The entry below gives a single T cell receptor (beta chain) sequence along with its context. As yet, its antigen is unknown. The record originates from a study of cytomegalovirus exposure and HLA in healthy donors. Primers included in the PCR were 60 Vbeta and 13 Jbeta primers. This table comes from immunoSEQ multiplex PCR, and its TCRdb copy is limited to in-frame clones, with some not included. The sample shows about 170,000 clones, 65% to 85% of them seen only once. Overall study results and limits: A list of 150 or so TCR beta chains associated with cytomegalovirus was given.

This clonotype was obtained from a woman aged 45-65 years in good health and CMV-seropositive. The specimen was PBMCs.

The DNA of the CDR3 is TGCAGCGGGCAGGGGGCGGCTGAAGCTTTCTTT. It is translated as CSGQGAAEAFF. The gene calls are TRBV29-1 and TRBJ1-1; 8 bases are a match to TRBD1. Trimming removed 7 bases from V and 6 bases from J; junction bases left unmatched: 4. The CDR3 loop spans 11 amino acids. Germline values: CDR1 SQVTM, CDR2 ANQGSEA.